The source of this T cell receptor beta chain is a study of T cell responses to AZD1222 COVID-19 vaccine. Study observations and caveats: It should be noted that donors were predominantly white British and more often female, and clonal diversity was possibly underestimated. Breadth and depth of Spike-specific TCRs rose after two AZD1222 doses.

Details on this clone: Its antigen remains unknown.

TCRdb's table, derived via immunoSEQ multiplex PCR, lists solely in-frame clones and lacks some. The sample has 90,000 to 95,000 clones, just over 85% seen once. The CDR3 sequence is 12 residues long. Germline V CDR1 and CDR2: LGHDT, YNNKEL (reference sequence). Between the trimmed V and J ends, which lost 1 base and 7 bases, there was a span of 5 bases. The gene calls are TRBV3-1 (or the pseudogene TRBV3-2) and TRBJ1-5; D not resolved. The receptor was derived from an adult in good health. The specimen comprised peripheral blood, sampled on day 0 of AZD1222 vaccination. CDR3 in DNA: TGTGCCAGCAGCCAAGGTATGCAGCCCCAGCATTTT. It specifies CASSQGMQPQHF.